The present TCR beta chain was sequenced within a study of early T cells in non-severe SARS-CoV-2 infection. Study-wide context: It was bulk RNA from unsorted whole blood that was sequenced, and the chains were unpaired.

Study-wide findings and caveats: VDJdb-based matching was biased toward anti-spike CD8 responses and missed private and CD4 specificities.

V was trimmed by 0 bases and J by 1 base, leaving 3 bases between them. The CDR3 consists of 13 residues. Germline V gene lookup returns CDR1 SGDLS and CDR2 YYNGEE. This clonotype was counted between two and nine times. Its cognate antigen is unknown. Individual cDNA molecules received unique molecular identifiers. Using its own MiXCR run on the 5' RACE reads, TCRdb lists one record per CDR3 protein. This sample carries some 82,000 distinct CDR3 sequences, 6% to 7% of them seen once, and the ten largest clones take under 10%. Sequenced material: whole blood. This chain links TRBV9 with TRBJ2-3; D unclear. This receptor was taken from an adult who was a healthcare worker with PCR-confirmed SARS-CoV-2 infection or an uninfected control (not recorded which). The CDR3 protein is CASSVVGTDTQYF. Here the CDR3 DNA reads TGTGCCAGCAGCGTAGTGGGCACAGATACGCAGTATTTT.